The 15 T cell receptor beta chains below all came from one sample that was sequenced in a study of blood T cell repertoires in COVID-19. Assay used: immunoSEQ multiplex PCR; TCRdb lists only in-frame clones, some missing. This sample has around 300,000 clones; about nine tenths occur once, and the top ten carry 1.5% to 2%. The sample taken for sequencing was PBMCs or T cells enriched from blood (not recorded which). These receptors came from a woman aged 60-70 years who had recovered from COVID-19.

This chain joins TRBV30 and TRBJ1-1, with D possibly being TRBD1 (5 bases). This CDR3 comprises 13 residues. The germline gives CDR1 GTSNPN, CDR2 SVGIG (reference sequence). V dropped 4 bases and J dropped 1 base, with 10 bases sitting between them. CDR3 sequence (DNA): TGTGCCTGGACTCCCCAGGGGAACACTGAAGCTTTCTTT. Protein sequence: CAWTPQGNTEAFF. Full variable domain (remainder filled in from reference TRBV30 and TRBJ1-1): SQTIHQWPATLVQPVGSPLSLECTVEGTSNPNLYWYRQAAGRGLQLLFYSVGIGQISSEVPQNLSASRPQDRQFILSSKKLLLSDSGFYLCAWTPQGNTEAFFGQGTRLTVV.

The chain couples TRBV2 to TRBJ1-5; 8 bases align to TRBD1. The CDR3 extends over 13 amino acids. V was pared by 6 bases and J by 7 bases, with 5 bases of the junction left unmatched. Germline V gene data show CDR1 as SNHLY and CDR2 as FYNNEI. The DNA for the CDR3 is TGTGCCAGCAGGGACAGGGAGGGGCAGCCCCAGCATTTT. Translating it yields CASRDREGQPQHF.

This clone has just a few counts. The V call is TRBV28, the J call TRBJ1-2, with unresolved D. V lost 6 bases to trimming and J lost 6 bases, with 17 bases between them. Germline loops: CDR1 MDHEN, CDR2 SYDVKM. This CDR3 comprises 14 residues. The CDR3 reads CASRPTGRVDGYTF. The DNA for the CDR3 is TGTGCCAGCAGGCCGACGGGAAGGGTAGATGGCTACACCTTC.

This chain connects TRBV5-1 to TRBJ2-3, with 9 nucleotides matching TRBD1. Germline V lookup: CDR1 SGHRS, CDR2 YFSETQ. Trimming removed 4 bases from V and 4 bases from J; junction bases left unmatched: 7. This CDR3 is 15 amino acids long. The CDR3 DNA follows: TGCGCCAGCAGCCCCGGACAGGGGTTAGCAGATACGCAGTATTTT. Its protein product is CASSPGQGLADTQYF.

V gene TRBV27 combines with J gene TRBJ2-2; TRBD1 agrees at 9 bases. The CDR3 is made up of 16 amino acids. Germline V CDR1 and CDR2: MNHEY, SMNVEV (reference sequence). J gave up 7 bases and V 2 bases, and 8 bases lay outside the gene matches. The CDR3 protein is CASSLNRDREIGELFF. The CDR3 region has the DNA TGTGCCAGCAGTTTAAACCGGGACAGGGAAATCGGGGAGCTGTTTTTT.

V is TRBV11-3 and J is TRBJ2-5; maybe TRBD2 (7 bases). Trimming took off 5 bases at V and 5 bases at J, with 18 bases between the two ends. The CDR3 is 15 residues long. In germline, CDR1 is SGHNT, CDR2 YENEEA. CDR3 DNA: TGTGCCAGCAGCCTCGAAGGGGGGGTGCGGGAGACCCAGTACTTC. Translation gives CASSLEGGVRETQYF.

The CDR3 region is CASSLFQGTYEQYF. In DNA, the CDR3 is TGTGCCAGCAGCTTGTTTCAGGGGACCTACGAGCAGTACTTC. This rearrangement joins TRBV5-6 to TRBJ2-7; weak D call: TRBD1 (6 bases). Germline assignment: CDR1 SGHDT and CDR2 YYEEEE. V was pared by 1 base and J by 2 bases, with 10 bases between. This CDR3 has 14 residues. Full variable domain (remainder filled in from reference TRBV5-6 and TRBJ2-7): DAGVTQSPTHLIKTRGQQVTLRCSPKSGHDTVSWYQQALGQGPQFIFQYYEEEERQRGNFPDRFSGHQFPNYSSELNVNALLLGDSALYLCASSLFQGTYEQYFGPGTRLTVT.

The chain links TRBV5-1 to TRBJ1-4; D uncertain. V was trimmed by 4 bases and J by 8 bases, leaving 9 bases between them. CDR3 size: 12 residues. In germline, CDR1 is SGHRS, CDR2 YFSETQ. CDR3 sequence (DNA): TGCGCCAGCAGCCTGGACGGGGAAAAACTGTTTTTT. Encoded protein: CASSLDGEKLFF.

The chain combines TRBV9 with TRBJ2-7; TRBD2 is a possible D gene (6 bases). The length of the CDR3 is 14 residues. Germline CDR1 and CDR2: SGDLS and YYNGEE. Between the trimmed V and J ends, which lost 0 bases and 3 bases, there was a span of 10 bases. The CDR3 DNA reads TGTGCCAGCAGCGTAGGGGTGGGAGGCTACGAGCAGTACTTC. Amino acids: CASSVGVGGYEQYF.

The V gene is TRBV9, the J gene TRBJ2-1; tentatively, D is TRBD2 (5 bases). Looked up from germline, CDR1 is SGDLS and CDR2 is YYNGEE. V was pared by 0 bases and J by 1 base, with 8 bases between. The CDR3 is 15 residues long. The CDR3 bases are TGTGCCAGCAGCGTAGGAGGGAGATCCTACAATGAGCAGTTCTTC. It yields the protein CASSVGGRSYNEQFF.

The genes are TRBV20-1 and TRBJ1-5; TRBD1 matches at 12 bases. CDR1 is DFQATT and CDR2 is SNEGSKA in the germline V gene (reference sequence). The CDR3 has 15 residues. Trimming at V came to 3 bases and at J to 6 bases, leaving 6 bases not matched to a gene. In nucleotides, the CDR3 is TGCAGTGCTAGTAAGGGACAGGGGGCACGTCAGCCCCAGCATTTT. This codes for CSASKGQGARQPQHF.

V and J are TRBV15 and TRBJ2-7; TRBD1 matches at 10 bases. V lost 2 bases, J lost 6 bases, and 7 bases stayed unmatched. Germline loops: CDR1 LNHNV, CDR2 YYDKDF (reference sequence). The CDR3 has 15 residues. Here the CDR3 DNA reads TGTGCCACCAGCAGAAGTCGACAGGGGGCGTTCGAGCAGTACTTC. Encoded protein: CATSRSRQGAFEQYF.

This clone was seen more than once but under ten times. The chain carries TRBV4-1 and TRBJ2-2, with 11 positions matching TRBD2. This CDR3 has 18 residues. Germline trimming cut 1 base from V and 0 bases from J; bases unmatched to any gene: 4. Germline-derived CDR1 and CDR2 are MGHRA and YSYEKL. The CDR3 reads CASSQGLAGTANTGELFF. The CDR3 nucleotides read TGCGCCAGCAGCCAAGGACTAGCGGGAACCGCGAACACCGGGGAGCTGTTTTTT.

The CDR3: CASSLVLAGGQQFF. CDR3 DNA sequence: TGTGCCAGCAGCTTAGTACTAGCGGGAGGGCAGCAGTTCTTC. The J gene is TRBJ2-1, the V gene TRBV11-3; TRBD2 matches at 13 bases. This CDR3 has 14 amino acids. With 1 base clipped from V and 11 bases from J, the junction kept 2 bases outside the gene matches. Germline V gives CDR1 SGHNT, CDR2 YENEEA.

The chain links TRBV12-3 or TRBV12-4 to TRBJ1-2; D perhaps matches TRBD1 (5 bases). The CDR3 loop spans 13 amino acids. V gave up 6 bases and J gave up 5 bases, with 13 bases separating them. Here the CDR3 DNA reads TGTGCCAGCAGCCTGGGGGGTCAATATGGCTACACCTTC. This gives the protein CASSLGGQYGYTF.